This T cell receptor beta chain emerged from a study of radiation and T cells in renal cell carcinoma. At the level of the study: Nephrectomy followed 15 Gy stereotactic body radiation by 4 weeks.

The CDR3 runs 13 residues. Between the trimmed V and J ends, which lost 1 base and 2 bases, there was a span of 5 bases. Looked up from germline, CDR1 is SGHTA and CDR2 is FQGNSA. TCRdb keeps only in-frame clones here, not all; method: immunoSEQ multiplex PCR. This table holds 130,000 or so clones, over 80% found once. Details on this clone: The antigen remains unidentified.

Time point noted: baseline pretreatment blood. Documented treatment: 15 Gy SBRT to primary tumor, nephrectomy 4 weeks later. Clear cell pathology was present in this patient's renal cell carcinoma. Overall study findings and caveats: Top tumor clonotypes rose in blood 2 weeks post-radiation, then contracted.

This receptor was taken from a woman aged 45-65 years with renal cell carcinoma. This specimen consisted of blood, obtained from a patient whose treatment included radiotherapy and nephrectomy. V is TRBV7-2 and J is TRBJ1-1; D not resolved. CDR3 loop: CASSLEPNTEAFF. CDR3 nucleotides: TGTGCCAGCAGCTTAGAACCAAACACTGAAGCTTTCTTT.